The clone carrying this T cell receptor (beta chain) occurred many times. Its antigen is as yet unknown. MiXCR, applied by TCRdb to the reads, yields one record per CDR3 protein. The sample includes about 830,000 distinct CDR3 sequences, approximately 29% seen only once; the top ten take around 12%. The V gene lost 7 bases and the J gene lost 2 bases, with 19 bases spanning the gap. Germline values: CDR1 SEHNR, CDR2 FQNEAQ (reference sequence). The CDR3 length is 16 residues. The data were obtained in a study of T cell repertoires in cytomegalovirus infection. Study at large: HLA-B-restricted CMV epitopes that are well studied were used alongside recently identified HLA-C-restricted ones. Indications of both CMV infection and matching HLA type were provided by public TCR beta signatures.

Findings of the study overall: HLA-C-restricted TCR beta clonotypes specific for CMV led the ex vivo response. Summed frequency of public TCR beta families distinguished CMV carriers with the relevant HLA.

Specimen: cultured CD8+ T cells from PBMCs, collected from culture after CMV antigen stimulation. The chain employs TRBV7-9 and TRBJ2-3, with D maybe TRBD2 (6 bases). This clonotype was sampled from a human donor in good health (CMV status not recorded). Some clones in this sample may be carry-over from other donors' samples. The CDR3 DNA sequence: TGTGCCAGCACACCAGTGGTGGGGAGGAACACAGATACGCAGTATTTT. This gives the protein CASTPVVGRNTDTQYF.